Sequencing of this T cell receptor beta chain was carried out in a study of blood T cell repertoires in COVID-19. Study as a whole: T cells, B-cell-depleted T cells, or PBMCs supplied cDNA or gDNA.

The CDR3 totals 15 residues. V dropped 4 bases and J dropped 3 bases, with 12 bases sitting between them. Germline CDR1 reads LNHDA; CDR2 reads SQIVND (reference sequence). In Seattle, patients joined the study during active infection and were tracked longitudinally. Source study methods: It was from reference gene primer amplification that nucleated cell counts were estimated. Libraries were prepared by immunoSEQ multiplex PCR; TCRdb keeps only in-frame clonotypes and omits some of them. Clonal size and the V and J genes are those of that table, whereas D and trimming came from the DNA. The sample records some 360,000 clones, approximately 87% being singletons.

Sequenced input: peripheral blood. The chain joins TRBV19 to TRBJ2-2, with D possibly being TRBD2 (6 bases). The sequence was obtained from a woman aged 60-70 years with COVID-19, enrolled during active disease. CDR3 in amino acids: CASSTPGLYTGELFF. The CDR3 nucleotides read TGTGCCAGTAGTACGCCGGGACTGTACACCGGGGAGCTGTTTTTT.